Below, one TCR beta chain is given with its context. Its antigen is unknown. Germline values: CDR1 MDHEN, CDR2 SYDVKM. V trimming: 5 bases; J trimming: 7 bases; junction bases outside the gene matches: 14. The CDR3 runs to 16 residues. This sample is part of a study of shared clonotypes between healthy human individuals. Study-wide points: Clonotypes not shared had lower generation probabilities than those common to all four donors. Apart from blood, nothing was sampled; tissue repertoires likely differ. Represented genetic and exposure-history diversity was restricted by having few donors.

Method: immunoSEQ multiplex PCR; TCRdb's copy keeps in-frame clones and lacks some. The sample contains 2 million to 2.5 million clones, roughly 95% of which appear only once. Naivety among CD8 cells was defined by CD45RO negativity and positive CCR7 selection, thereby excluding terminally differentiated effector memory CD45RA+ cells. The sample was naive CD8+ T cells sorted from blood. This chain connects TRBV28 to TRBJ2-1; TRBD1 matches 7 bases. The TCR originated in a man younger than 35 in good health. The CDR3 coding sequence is TGTGCCAGCAGTGCCACCGGGACAGAGAGTCAAAATGAGCAGTTCTTC. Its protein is CASSATGTESQNEQFF.